These 19 T cell receptor beta chains originate from one sample sequenced in a study of cytomegalovirus exposure and HLA in healthy donors. PCR amplification relied on 60 Vbeta primers (plus 13 Jbeta primers). The assay was immunoSEQ multiplex PCR, and TCRdb's table has in-frame clones only and misses some. The profile shows 150,000 to 200,000 clones, approximately 73% of them singletons. Input material: PBMCs. The receptors derive from a man in his fifties in good health and CMV-seronegative.

The V and J genes are TRBV6-5 and TRBJ2-7; 7 bases fit TRBD2. The CDR3 is 12 amino acids. The J segment lost 3 bases and the V segment lost 6 bases, leaving 2 bases of the junction unmatched. Germline-derived CDR1 and CDR2 are MNHEY and SVGAGI. The CDR3, as DNA: TGTGCCAGCAGCCGGGGGGACTACGAGCAGTACTTC. Translating gives CASSRGDYEQYF.

Concerning this clone itself: Other nucleotide sequences from this sample produce the same CDR3. This sequence joins TRBV7-9 and TRBJ2-2; a possible D gene is TRBD1 (5 bases). In germline, CDR1 is SEHNR, CDR2 FQNEAQ (reference sequence). V was trimmed by 2 bases and J by 6 bases, leaving 7 bases between them. This CDR3 region has 13 residues. The CDR3 is CASSLRGSGELFF. CDR3 sequence (DNA): TGTGCCAGCAGCTTAAGGGGATCCGGGGAGCTGTTTTTT.

The rearrangement joins TRBV2 to TRBJ1-5; TRBD1 agrees at 7 bases. Trimming cost V 5 bases and J 4 bases; bases outside gene matches: 5. The germline V gene has CDR1 SNHLY and CDR2 FYNNEI. This CDR3 is 14 amino acids long. The CDR3 DNA reads as TGTGCCAGCAGTTTACAGGGGACAAATCAGCCCCAGCATTTT. This translates into CASSLQGTNQPQHF.

The rearrangement joins TRBV18 to TRBJ1-1, with unresolved D. Germline V gene sequence: CDR1 KGHSH, CDR2 LQKENI. The CDR3 totals 15 residues. Trimming stripped 1 base from V and 3 bases from J, with 12 bases between. CDR3 sequence (DNA): TGTGCCAGCTCACCACTATCCGGTCGCGACACTGAAGCTTTCTTT. It encodes CASSPLSGRDTEAFF. Filled out from reference TRBV18 and TRBJ1-1, the complete variable domain reads NAGVMQNPRHLVRRRGQEARLRCSPMKGHSHVYWYRQLPEEGLKFMVYLQKENIIDESGMPKERFSAEFPKEGPSILRIQQVVRGDSAAYFCASSPLSGRDTEAFFGQGTRLTVV.

The table lists this clone with a few counts. The chain joins TRBV19 to TRBJ1-2; 9 bases align to TRBD1. V lost 7 bases and J lost 0; bases outside the gene matches: 6. The CDR3 is 15 amino acids. CDR1 and CDR2 from the germline V gene are LNHDA and SQIVND (reference sequence). The CDR3, as DNA: TGTGCCAGTAACCCGACAGGGGGAGCTAACTATGGCTACACCTTC. Its translation is CASNPTGGANYGYTF.

The chain has TRBV5-4 and TRBJ2-1; TRBD1 matches at 12 bases. Losses at the gene ends were 0 bases for V and 6 bases for J; bases not matched to a gene: 4. The CDR3 covers 16 residues. Germline V gives CDR1 SGHNT, CDR2 YYREEE (reference sequence). The CDR3 region is CASSLGGQGAGNEQFF. The CDR3 DNA reads as TGTGCCAGCAGCTTGGGGGGACAGGGGGCTGGCAATGAGCAGTTCTTC.

This chain uses TRBV10-3 with TRBJ2-7; 10 nucleotides line up with TRBD1. Germline V gene lookup returns CDR1 ENHRY and CDR2 SYGVKD. The CDR3 sequence is 15 residues long. V lost 3 bases, J lost 4 bases, and 6 bases stayed unmatched. Written as DNA, the CDR3 is TGTGCCATCAGTGACAAGGACAGGGGGAGGTACGAGCAGTACTTC. Residues: CAISDKDRGRYEQYF.

This rearrangement joins TRBV28 to TRBJ2-3; a weak D match, TRBD1 (5 bases). CDR1 is MDHEN, CDR2 SYDVKM, per germline. This CDR3 is built from 15 residues. V was trimmed by 6 bases and J by 3 bases, leaving 16 bases between them. The CDR3 DNA sequence: TGTGCCAGCAGCCTAAGGGGCTTAAAGACAGATACGCAGTATTTT. It is translated as CASSLRGLKTDTQYF.

The rearrangement links TRBV9 to TRBJ2-2; D is unresolved. The V gene lost 0 bases and the J gene lost 8 bases, with 8 bases spanning the gap. The CDR3 spans 13 residues. Germline V gives CDR1 SGDLS, CDR2 YYNGEE. The CDR3 bases are TGTGCCAGCAGCGTAGATTACGGGGGGGAGCTGTTTTTT. It encodes CASSVDYGGELFF.

The rearrangement joins TRBV27 to TRBJ2-1, with 9 bases that match TRBD1. This CDR3 comprises 15 residues. The J segment lost 5 bases and the V segment lost 4 bases, leaving 6 bases of the junction unmatched. Per the germline V gene, CDR1 is MNHEY and CDR2 is SMNVEV (reference sequence). Here the CDR3 DNA reads TGTGCCAGCAGTTCACCGGGACAGGGCAACAATGAGCAGTTCTTC. Residues: CASSSPGQGNNEQFF.

V and J are TRBV4-1 and TRBJ1-1; 8 bases align to TRBD1. This CDR3 has 18 residues. CDR1 is MGHRA, CDR2 YSYEKL, per germline. J lost 2 bases, V lost 1 base, and 12 bases had no gene match. The CDR3 here is CASSQGLDREERNTEAFF. In nucleotides, the CDR3 is TGCGCCAGCAGCCAAGGCCTGGACAGGGAGGAGAGAAACACTGAAGCTTTCTTT.

The J gene is TRBJ1-1, the V gene TRBV7-9; a weak D match, TRBD1 (6 bases). The CDR3 covers 15 residues. Germline V gives CDR1 SEHNR, CDR2 FQNEAQ (reference sequence). Trimming removed 1 base from V and 6 bases from J, with 15 bases in between. The CDR3 sequence: CASSLGAGAQAEAFF. The CDR3 bases are TGTGCCAGCAGCTTAGGGGCAGGGGCCCAGGCTGAAGCTTTCTTT.

For the CDR3, the DNA is TGTGCCAGCAGCCCGGGGGGGACAGCTAACTATGGCTACACCTTC. This codes for CASSPGGTANYGYTF. The J gene is TRBJ1-2, the V gene TRBV7-9; 7 nucleotides agree with TRBD1. Germline V gene sequence: CDR1 SEHNR, CDR2 FQNEAQ (reference sequence). This CDR3 has 15 residues. With V trimmed by 5 bases and J by 0 bases, 6 bases remained unmatched.

The J gene is TRBJ2-7, the V gene TRBV28; 10 bases are a match to TRBD2. The CDR3 extends over 15 amino acids. The trim removed 2 bases at V and 3 bases at J, leaving 4 bases unmatched. Germline-derived CDR1 and CDR2 are MDHEN and SYDVKM. Written as DNA, the CDR3 is TGTGCCAGCAGTTTAGCGACTAGCGGGCACTACGAGCAGTACTTC. Its protein is CASSLATSGHYEQYF.

Concerning this clone itself: The conserved closing phenylalanine or tryptophan is absent in this CDR3, likely reflecting a read error. The DNA is omitted, as the CDR3 cannot be located on it reliably, and the CDR3 follows TCRdb's listing. The rearrangement uses TRBV5-8 and TRBJ1-3. The CDR3 spans 12 residues, counting both ends. Looked up from germline, CDR1 is SGHTS and CDR2 is YDEGEE. The CDR3 reads CASSLIVLHMRT.

The chain has TRBV29-1 and TRBJ1-2, with D perhaps matching TRBD1 (5 bases). Germline assignment: CDR1 SQVTM and CDR2 ANQGSEA. V was shortened by 0 bases and J by 9 bases, with 20 bases between the two germline ends. The CDR3 loop spans 15 amino acids. In nucleotides, the CDR3 is TGCAGCGTTGAAGATGGGACCACCCCGGGGGAGAGCTACACCTTC. Amino acid sequence: CSVEDGTTPGESYTF. Full variable domain (rest looked up from reference TRBV29-1 and TRBJ1-2): SAVISQKPSRDICQRGTSLTIQCQVDSQVTMMFWYRQQPGQSLTLIATANQGSEATYESGFVIDKFPISRPNLTFSTLTVSNMSPEDSSIYLCSVEDGTTPGESYTFGSGTRLTVV.

There are a few counts of this clone. The gene calls are TRBV2 and TRBJ1-2; 7 bases agree with TRBD1. Germline CDR1 is SNHLY and CDR2 is FYNNEI. The CDR3 length is 14 residues. V trimming: 0 bases; J trimming: 4 bases; junction bases outside the gene matches: 2. The CDR3: CASSEAPGGYGYTF. The DNA of the CDR3 is TGTGCCAGCAGTGAAGCGCCAGGGGGCTATGGCTACACCTTC.

The chain carries TRBV7-2 and TRBJ2-3, with 7 bases aligning to TRBD2. J was trimmed by 8 bases and V by 2 bases; bases with no gene match: 1. Germline V gene sequence: CDR1 SGHTA, CDR2 FQGNSA. CDR3 length: 12 amino acids. In DNA form, the CDR3 reads TGTGCCAGCAGCTTACCGGGAGGTACGCAGTATTTT. It encodes CASSLPGGTQYF.

The V call is TRBV7-9, the J call TRBJ2-7, with 7 bases aligning to TRBD1. The germline V gene encodes CDR1 SEHNR and CDR2 FQNEAQ (reference sequence). This CDR3 is built from 15 residues. Trimming took 1 base from V and 3 from J; bases not matched to a gene: 6. The DNA of the CDR3 is TGTGCCAGCAGCTTAGTACGCGACAGGGTCTACGAGCAGTACTTC. Translation: CASSLVRDRVYEQYF. Complete variable domain (other parts from reference TRBV7-9 and TRBJ2-7): DTGVSQNPRHKITKRGQNVTFRCDPISEHNRLYWYRQTLGQGPEFLTYFQNEAQLEKSRLLSDRFSAERPKGSFSTLEIQRTEQGDSAMYLCASSLVRDRVYEQYFGPGTRLTVT.